A selection of T cell receptor beta chains follows, all from one sample in a study of CD8+ T cells in alopecia areata. Here immunoSEQ multiplex PCR was the method, and the copy in TCRdb shows in-frame clones only, minus some. The sample lists around 120,000 clones, roughly 57% occurring once. Sample: CD4+ T cells sorted from blood, taken at week 4, from a patient treated with tofacitinib. The receptors originated from a human donor with alopecia areata. The CDR3 runs from the conserved cysteine through the conserved F or W. The D gene is left open where the match is weak. Only some rows state a clone size, as once, few, many or a class for expanded clones.

D,J,size,V,CDR3,DNA
NA,TRBJ2-1,NA,TRBV9,CASSSSGLGEQFF,TGTGCCAGCAGCTCCAGCGGGCTCGGTGAGCAGTTCTTC
NA,TRBJ2-6,NA,TRBV4-1,CASSPGTGANVLTF,TGCGCCAGCAGCCCCGGTACAGGGGCCAACGTCCTGACTTTC
TRBD2,TRBJ2-3,few,TRBV7-2,CASSFSSGRDTDTQYF,TGTGCCAGCAGCTTCTCTAGCGGGAGGGACACAGATACGCAGTATTTT
NA,TRBJ1-1,NA,TRBV9,CASSWRGGDTEAFF,TGTGCCAGCAGCTGGAGGGGTGGGGACACTGAAGCTTTCTTT
TRBD2,TRBJ2-5,NA,TRBV29-1,CSVGASGYQETQYF,TGCAGCGTTGGGGCTAGCGGGTACCAAGAGACCCAGTACTTC
NA,TRBJ2-1,few,TRBV15,CATSRDFGGYNEQFF,TGTGCCACCAGCAGAGATTTCGGGGGTTACAATGAGCAGTTCTTC
NA,TRBJ2-3,NA,TRBV5-1,CASSWGEDTQYF,TGCGCCAGCAGCTGGGGTGAGGATACGCAGTATTTT
NA,TRBJ1-1,few,TRBV29-1,CTARRDAEAFF,TGCACCGCTCGCCGGGACGCTGAAGCTTTCTTT
NA,TRBJ2-4,few,TRBV28,CACQVGGMAKNIQYF,TGTGCCTGCCAGGTTGGGGGGATGGCCAAAAACATTCAGTACTTC
NA,TRBJ2-7,few,TRBV9,CASSVGPVGEQYF,TGTGCCAGCAGCGTGGGCCCGGTGGGAGAGCAGTACTTC
TRBD1,TRBJ2-3,NA,TRBV29-1,CSVDERTGTDTQYF,TGCAGCGTTGATGAGAGGACAGGGACAGATACGCAGTATTTT
NA,TRBJ2-5,NA,TRBV30,CAWSAAASRLETQYF,TGTGCCTGGAGCGCGGCGGCCAGTCGTCTGGAGACCCAGTACTTC
NA,TRBJ2-1,NA,TRBV28,CASSLRYNEQFF,TGTGCCAGCAGTTTACGATACAATGAGCAGTTCTTC
NA,TRBJ1-5,NA,TRBV30,CAWSGQPNQPQHF,TGTGCCTGGAGTGGACAGCCTAATCAGCCCCAGCATTTT
TRBD2,TRBJ2-3,few,TRBV19,CASSILASGGTDTQYF,TGTGCCAGTAGTATTCTGGCTAGCGGGGGCACAGATACGCAGTATTTT
NA,TRBJ2-1,NA,TRBV7-9,CASSLVLEQFF,TGTGCCAGCAGCTTAGTTCTCGAGCAGTTCTTC
NA,TRBJ2-1,NA,TRBV9,CASSVDQQGHEQFF,TGTGCCAGCAGCGTGGACCAACAGGGCCATGAGCAGTTCTTC
TRBD1,TRBJ2-7,NA,TRBV5-6,CASSSLDRGLYEQYF,TGTGCCAGCAGCTCCCTGGACAGGGGGTTGTACGAGCAGTACTTC
NA,TRBJ1-2,NA,TRBV20-1,CSATRVGGYTF,TGCAGTGCTACCAGGGTGGGGGGCTACACCTTC
NA,TRBJ1-5,NA,TRBV29-1,CSALRVFPQHF,TGCAGCGCCCTAAGGGTATTTCCCCAGCATTTT
TRBD1,TRBJ2-1,NA,TRBV29-1,CSVEGRPGQGLNEQFF,TGCAGCGTTGAAGGACGACCGGGACAGGGTCTCAATGAGCAGTTCTTC
NA,TRBJ2-2,NA,TRBV7-9,CASSLAYLEDTGELFF,TGTGCCAGCAGCTTAGCATACTTAGAGGACACCGGGGAGCTGTTTTTT
NA,TRBJ2-7,few,TRBV7-3,CASGVSATGEQYF,TGTGCCAGCGGGGTTTCGGCCACGGGTGAGCAGTACTTC
NA,TRBJ2-1,few,TRBV29-1,CSVGEASYNEQFF,TGCAGCGTTGGGGAGGCCTCCTACAATGAGCAGTTCTTC
TRBD2,TRBJ2-1,NA,TRBV9,CASSAGTSLNEQFF,TGTGCCAGCAGCGCCGGGACTAGTCTCAATGAGCAGTTCTTC
NA,TRBJ2-6,NA,TRBV4-2,CASSQDYVPGANVLTF,TGTGCCAGCAGCCAAGATTATGTTCCTGGGGCCAACGTCCTGACTTTC
TRBD1,TRBJ2-3,NA,TRBV30,CAWSVQGAPDTQYF,TGTGCCTGGAGTGTACAGGGGGCCCCAGATACGCAGTATTTT
NA,TRBJ1-2,NA,TRBV9,CALRVDGYTF,TGTGCCCTCAGGGTGGATGGCTACACCTTC
NA,TRBJ2-6,NA,TRBV18,CASSPLASVDSGANVLTF,TGTGCCAGCTCACCCCTCGCTAGCGTGGACTCTGGGGCCAACGTCCTGACTTTC
NA,TRBJ1-2,NA,TRBV10-3,CAISERQGTNYGYTF,TGTGCCATCAGTGAGCGTCAGGGAACTAACTATGGCTACACCTTC
TRBD1,TRBJ1-2,NA,TRBV4-1,CASSQDFVGGEVYGYTF,TGCGCCAGCAGCCAAGATTTCGTAGGGGGCGAAGTCTATGGCTACACCTTC
NA,TRBJ2-5,NA,TRBV2,CASSEQARETQYF,TGTGCCAGCAGTGAGCAGGCTCGAGAGACCCAGTACTTC
TRBD1,TRBJ1-5,few,TRBV7-9,CASSKDRNQPQHF,TGTGCCAGCAGCAAGGACAGGAATCAGCCCCAGCATTTT
NA,TRBJ2-7,NA,TRBV5-1,CASSFLSSYEQYF,TGCGCCAGCAGCTTCCTAAGCTCCTACGAGCAGTACTTC
TRBD2,TRBJ2-1,NA,TRBV4-1,CASTLGRASSYNEQFF,TGCGCCAGCACCCTTGGGAGGGCGTCGTCCTACAATGAGCAGTTCTTC
NA,TRBJ2-7,few,TRBV7-8,CASSPHVAGEQYF,TGTGCCAGCAGCCCCCATGTGGCGGGTGAGCAGTACTTC
NA,TRBJ1-1,NA,TRBV18,CASSPRGVEAFF,TGTGCCAGCTCACCCCGAGGAGTCGAAGCTTTCTTT
TRBD2,TRBJ2-3,NA,TRBV6-6,CTSSYPRGGGDTQYF,TGTACCAGCAGTTACCCTCGGGGGGGAGGAGATACGCAGTATTTT
TRBD1,TRBJ1-2,NA,TRBV6-5,CASSQDRAYGYTF,TGTGCCAGCAGTCAGGACAGGGCCTATGGCTACACCTTC
TRBD1,TRBJ2-7,few,TRBV29-1,CSVWGTGGLYEQYF,TGCAGCGTCTGGGGGACAGGGGGACTCTACGAGCAGTACTTC
TRBD2,TRBJ2-3,NA,TRBV29-1,CSVEGTSGSTDTQYF,TGCAGCGTTGAAGGGACTAGCGGGAGCACAGATACGCAGTATTTT
NA,TRBJ1-2,few,TRBV28,CASISGNYGYTF,TGTGCCAGCATCTCAGGCAACTATGGCTACACCTTC
NA,TRBJ2-5,NA,TRBV10-3,CATLPDSDETQYF,TGTGCCACCCTTCCCGACTCCGATGAGACCCAGTACTTC
NA,TRBJ1-1,few,TRBV28,CATGVGNTEAFF,TGTGCCACCGGGGTGGGGAACACTGAAGCTTTCTTT
NA,TRBJ1-1,NA,TRBV5-1,CASSLSTYMNTEAFF,TGCGCCAGCAGCTTGTCTACCTACATGAACACTGAAGCTTTCTTT
NA,TRBJ1-1,NA,TRBV9,CASSVGAGRMNTEAFF,TGTGCCAGCAGCGTAGGGGCGGGACGGATGAACACTGAAGCTTTCTTT
TRBD2,TRBJ2-5,few,TRBV29-1,CSAPGTSGLQETQYF,TGCAGCGCACCCGGGACTAGCGGTCTCCAAGAGACCCAGTACTTC
NA,TRBJ1-1,NA,TRBV30,CAWKAGARTEAFF,TGTGCCTGGAAGGCGGGGGCGCGAACTGAAGCTTTCTTT
NA,TRBJ1-5,NA,TRBV29-1,CSARDINQPQHF,TGCAGCGCCCGGGATATCAATCAGCCCCAGCATTTT
NA,TRBJ2-3,NA,TRBV29-1,CSVSPSRDTQYF,TGCAGCGTAAGTCCCAGTCGGGATACGCAGTATTTT
TRBD1,TRBJ1-2,NA,TRBV30,CAWMNRGYGYTF,TGTGCCTGGATGAACAGGGGTTATGGCTACACCTTC
TRBD2,TRBJ2-3,NA,TRBV5-1,CASSSGLAQSTDTQYF,TGCGCCAGCAGCTCCGGACTAGCGCAGAGCACAGATACGCAGTATTTT
NA,TRBJ1-5,few,TRBV28,CASRIRNQPQHF,TGTGCCAGCAGAATTAGAAATCAGCCCCAGCATTTT
NA,TRBJ1-6,NA,TRBV9,CASSAAQGSYNSPLHF,TGTGCCAGCAGCGCGGCTCAGGGTTCCTATAATTCACCCCTCCACTTT